This T cell receptor beta chain is from a study of T cells in Graves' hyperthyroidism and ophthalmopathy. Findings of the study overall: Most expanded thyroid clonotypes above 0.001 also appeared in blood.

RNA transcripts served as the template for amplifying TCR beta CDR3 regions. RT-PCR in the first round (using the HTBI primer set) targeted the TCR CDR3. TCRdb re-called the multiplex PCR reads with MiXCR, one entry per CDR3 protein. The data show some 740,000 distinct CDR3 sequences, around 13% seen once. Patients counted as stable if ophthalmopathy did not develop within 18 months. Patients aged 18 to 65 had newly diagnosed hyperthyroidism of under 2 months' duration. PBMCs stemmed from more than 7.5 ml fresh peripheral blood. This CDR3 spans 17 amino acids. CDR1 is SGHAT and CDR2 is FQNNGV in the germline V gene. The V and J ends lost 0 bases and 5 bases respectively, with 16 bases between them. About this clonotype: The antigen remains undetermined.

The chain has TRBV11-2 and TRBJ2-2; maybe TRBD2 (6 bases). What was sequenced was blood. The sequence came from a woman under 30 with Graves' hyperthyroidism. CDR3 DNA sequence: TGTGCCAGCAGCTTAGATGGGGTGCTAGCGAGAACCGGGGAGCTGTTTTTT. The encoded protein is CASSLDGVLARTGELFF.